This T cell receptor (beta chain) derives from a study of blood T cell repertoires in COVID-19. Study in general: Sites across the United States, Italy and Spain contributed samples from acute and convalescent COVID-19.

The table came from immunoSEQ multiplex PCR; TCRdb's copy has only in-frame clones and leaves some out. The data hold about 140,000 clones, with more than 75% observed a single time. Trimming at V came to 5 bases and at J to 2 bases, leaving 10 bases not matched to a gene. Per germline, CDR1 LNHDA and CDR2 SQIVND (reference sequence). The CDR3 spans 16 residues. V gene TRBV19 combines with J gene TRBJ1-1; TRBD1 aligns across 8 bases. This sequence was found in a man over 45 who had recovered from COVID-19. The sequencing sample was made of peripheral blood. DNA for the CDR3: TGTGCCAGTAGTTCGTACACAGGGGGGACAAACACTGAAGCTTTCTTT. Amino acids: CASSSYTGGTNTEAFF.